The clone carrying this T cell receptor (beta chain) was found many times. Its cognate antigen is unknown. These data are taken from a study of early T cells in non-severe SARS-CoV-2 infection. Overall study context: The authors sequenced bulk RNA from unsorted whole blood, leaving chains unpaired. Study results and caveats: Private and CD4 specificities were missed by VDJdb matching, skewed to anti-spike CD8.

TCRdb analysed the 5' RACE reads with MiXCR anew, one entry per CDR3 protein. The sample lists tens of thousands of distinct CDR3 sequences, about 4.5% occurring once. Germline-derived CDR1 and CDR2 are MNHEY and SMNVEV (reference sequence). The CDR3 has 18 residues. The trim removed 5 bases at V and 0 bases at J, leaving 15 bases unmatched. This TCR came from an adult who was a healthcare worker with PCR-confirmed SARS-CoV-2 infection or an uninfected control (not recorded which). This rearrangement joins TRBV27 to TRBJ1-1; 7 bases map to TRBD1. The starting material was whole blood, obtained at baseline. Written as DNA, the CDR3 is TGTGCCAGCAGTATCTCCCGCAGACAGGGAACTGTGAACACTGAAGCTTTCTTT. Translated: CASSISRRQGTVNTEAFF.